Shown below are 29 T cell receptor beta chains from a single sample sequenced in a study of vaccination and CD4 T cells after COVID-19. Oncomine TCR Beta short-read sequencing was applied to DNA from cultured CD4+ T cells. From the PCR reads, TCRdb called clonotypes with MiXCR, one entry per CDR3 protein. Of about 15,000 distinct CDR3 sequences in the sample, just under 45% were seen once. Their recognized antigens are unknown. This sample's treatment: roughly 10-day PBMC culture with coronavirus spike peptide pools or control peptides (ViraFEST assay). The sample was CD4+ T cells from blood, cultured in vitro. Receptor source: a human donor who had recovered from COVID-19.

This clonotype was seen only a few times. This sequence joins TRBV20-1 and TRBJ2-3; 9 positions match TRBD2. With V trimmed by 6 bases and J by 4 bases, 8 bases remained unmatched. Germline assignment: CDR1 DFQATT and CDR2 SNEGSKA (reference sequence). The CDR3 has 14 amino acids. CDR3 DNA sequence: TGCAGTGCCTTCAGACTAGCGGTTTCAGATACGCAGTATTTT. Protein: CSAFRLAVSDTQYF.

This rearrangement joins TRBV20-1 to TRBJ2-1; TRBD2 matches at 11 bases. The CDR3 spans 17 residues. Germline V CDR1 and CDR2: DFQATT, SNEGSKA (reference sequence). V lost 0 bases to trimming and J lost 2 bases; unmatched junction nucleotides: 6. CDR3 region: CSARDSIAGGPYNEQFF. The CDR3 DNA is TGCAGTGCTAGAGATTCGATAGCGGGAGGGCCCTACAATGAGCAGTTCTTC.

The rearrangement joins TRBV15 to TRBJ2-1; no clear D. The CDR3 is 12 residues long. Germline loops: CDR1 LNHNV, CDR2 YYDKDF (reference sequence). Trimming took 3 bases from V and 10 from J, leaving 10 bases between them. The CDR3 region is CATSSGNREQFF. CDR3 coding DNA: TGTGCCACCAGCAGCGGAAATAGGGAGCAGTTCTTC.

The chain carries TRBV5-6 and TRBJ2-7, with D possibly matching TRBD1 (5 bases). Germline CDR1 SGHDT, CDR2 YYEEEE. The CDR3 totals 12 residues. Trimming shortened V by 3 bases and J by 4 bases, and 8 bases separated the two germline ends. The CDR3 coding sequence is TGTGCCAGCAGCTATCGACAGTACGAGCAGTACTTC. It codes for CASSYRQYEQYF. The whole variable domain, remainder taken from reference TRBV5-6 and TRBJ2-7, is DAGVTQSPTHLIKTRGQQVTLRCSPKSGHDTVSWYQQALGQGPQFIFQYYEEEERQRGNFPDRFSGHQFPNYSSELNVNALLLGDSALYLCASSYRQYEQYFGPGTRLTVT.

The genes are TRBV19 and TRBJ1-2, with unresolved D. The CDR3 is 15 residues long. Trimming took 3 bases from V and 2 from J, leaving 13 bases between them. Germline-derived CDR1 and CDR2 are LNHDA and SQIVND (reference sequence). In DNA, the CDR3 is TGTGCCAGTAGTATTGAACCGGGAGGAAACTATGGCTACACCTTC. Protein sequence: CASSIEPGGNYGYTF.

In DNA form, the CDR3 reads TGTGCCAGCAGCTTAGGGTTGGGGAATGGGCAGCCCCAGCATTTT. Translated, it gives CASSLGLGNGQPQHF. The chain is built from TRBV7-9 and TRBJ1-5; D remains unclear. Trimming took 1 base from V and 7 from J, leaving 14 bases between them. The CDR3 is made up of 15 amino acids. CDR1 SEHNR and CDR2 FQNEAQ come from the germline V gene (reference sequence).

This clonotype was found a few times. The V gene is TRBV20-1, the J gene TRBJ2-7, with D maybe TRBD1 (5 bases). CDR1 DFQATT and CDR2 SNEGSKA come from the germline V gene (reference sequence). The CDR3 runs to 12 residues. V lost 1 base, J lost 3 bases, and 7 bases lay in between. The CDR3, as DNA: TGCAGTGCTAGAGGACAGAACTACGAGCAGTACTTC. Its protein is CSARGQNYEQYF.

The chain uses TRBV18 and TRBJ2-7; no definite D call. Germline loops: CDR1 KGHSH, CDR2 LQKENI. The length of the CDR3 is 15 residues. Trimming cost V 3 bases and J 3 bases, with 15 bases left between them. This CDR3 is CASSPETRGGYEQYF. CDR3 DNA: TGTGCCAGCTCACCCGAGACAAGAGGTGGCTACGAGCAGTACTTC.

The chain joins TRBV25-1 to TRBJ2-5, with D unresolved. Germline V gene lookup returns CDR1 MGHDK and CDR2 SYGVNS. This CDR3 has 15 amino acids. The V and J ends lost 0 bases and 1 base respectively, with 9 bases between them. The CDR3 sequence is CASSEYNSPQETQYF. The CDR3 nucleotides are TGTGCCAGCAGTGAATATAACAGCCCCCAAGAGACCCAGTACTTC.

This clonotype was counted between two and nine times. The chain recombines TRBV7-8 with TRBJ1-3, with D possibly being TRBD1 (5 bases). From germline, CDR1 is SGHVS and CDR2 FQNEAQ. The CDR3 sequence is 13 residues long. V lost 1 base and J lost 4, with 5 bases in between. The CDR3 bases are TGTGCCAGCAGCTTAGACAGGGGAAACACCATATATTTT. This codes for CASSLDRGNTIYF. The whole variable domain, filled in from reference TRBV7-8 and TRBJ1-3, reads GAGVSQSPRYKVAKRGQDVALRCDPISGHVSLFWYQQALGQGPEFLTYFQNEAQLDKSGLPSDRFFAERPEGSVSTLKIQRTQQEDSAVYLCASSLDRGNTIYFGEGSWLTVV.

This chain connects TRBV6-4 to TRBJ1-5, with D possibly TRBD1 on 5 matching bases. This CDR3 contains 16 residues. Germline values: CDR1 MRHNA, CDR2 SNTAGT. The V and J ends lost 3 bases and 0 bases respectively, with 12 bases between them. CDR3 sequence: CASSDRGTDSNQPQHF. The DNA for the CDR3 is TGTGCCAGCAGTGATAGGGGTACCGATAGCAATCAGCCCCAGCATTTT.

This clonotype was counted between two and nine times. V usage is TRBV20-1 and J usage is TRBJ2-7; TRBD1 matches at 8 bases. CDR3 length: 15 amino acids. The ends lost 5 bases at V and 3 bases at J; junction bases unmatched: 12. Looked up from germline, CDR1 is DFQATT and CDR2 is SNEGSKA (reference sequence). The CDR3 reads CSASGQGSWNYEQYF. The CDR3 coding sequence is TGCAGTGCTTCCGGACAGGGCTCTTGGAACTACGAGCAGTACTTC.

The gene calls are TRBV7-2 and TRBJ1-2; D is possibly TRBD1 (6 bases). The germline V gene has CDR1 SGHTA and CDR2 FQGNSA. V lost 5 bases and J lost 5, with 18 bases in between. The length of the CDR3 is 15 residues. CDR3 in DNA: TGTGCCAGCAGCGAAAGACCTCTCCAGGGGTATGGCTACACCTTC. Its translation: CASSERPLQGYGYTF.

CDR3 DNA sequence: TGTGCCAGCAGATCCGGGACAGGGGTGACCCCTTCAGTGACCCAGTACTTC. Protein: CASRSGTGVTPSVTQYF. V usage is TRBV27 and J usage is TRBJ2-5, with 10 bases matching TRBD1. The CDR3 sequence is 17 residues long. The germline gives CDR1 MNHEY, CDR2 SMNVEV (reference sequence). Losses at the gene ends were 6 bases for V and 7 bases for J; bases not matched to a gene: 17.

The chain is built from TRBV11-2 and TRBJ2-2; tentative D call: TRBD2 (6 bases). Germline V gene data show CDR1 as SGHAT and CDR2 as FQNNGV. This CDR3 is 14 amino acids long. Trimming took 1 base from V and 6 from J, leaving 9 bases between them. The CDR3 spells CASSLGLASGELFF. CDR3 nucleotide sequence: TGTGCCAGCAGCTTAGGGCTAGCGTCCGGGGAGCTGTTTTTT.

The chain employs TRBV6-1 and TRBJ2-2, with D perhaps matching TRBD1 (6 bases). Germline values: CDR1 MNHNS, CDR2 SASEGT. Trimming pared 6 bases from V and 1 base from J, leaving 12 bases between. CDR3 length equals 15 residues. CDR3 sequence reads: CASRDSGRNTGELFF. In DNA, the CDR3 is TGTGCCAGCAGGGACAGCGGAAGGAACACCGGGGAGCTGTTTTTT.

This chain uses TRBV9 with TRBJ2-7; TRBD1 matches 7 bases. The germline gives CDR1 SGDLS, CDR2 YYNGEE. The CDR3 extends over 15 amino acids. The junction had 6 bases not matched to a gene; V was cut back by 0 bases and J by 3 bases. The CDR3 DNA sequence: TGTGCCAGCAGCGTAGCTACAGGGGCAATCTACGAGCAGTACTTC. Its translation is CASSVATGAIYEQYF. The complete variable domain, with remaining parts taken from reference TRBV9 and TRBJ2-7, reads DSGVTQTPKHLITATGQRVTLRCSPRSGDLSVYWYQQSLDQGLQFLIQYYNGEERAKGNILERFSAQQFPDLHSELNLSSLELGDSALYFCASSVATGAIYEQYFGPGTRLTVT.

The V call is TRBV7-9, the J call TRBJ1-1; TRBD1 aligns across 9 bases. Trimming took 3 bases from V and 4 from J; bases not matched to a gene: 6. The V gene's germline CDR1 is SEHNR and CDR2 FQNEAQ (reference sequence). The CDR3 has 15 amino acids. The DNA for the CDR3 is TGTGCCAGCAGCTTGTACCGGGACAGGGCCACTGAAGCTTTCTTT. Amino acids: CASSLYRDRATEAFF.

This clonotype has a handful of counts. The gene calls are TRBV6-1 and TRBJ1-6; the D is unclear. Germline-derived CDR1 and CDR2 are MNHNS and SASEGT. Trimming removed 1 base from V and 8 bases from J, with 12 bases in between. The CDR3 has 15 amino acids. CDR3 nucleotides: TGTGCCAGCAGTGAAGTACGGGGAGGTGATTCACCCCTCCACTTT. Its translation: CASSEVRGGDSPLHF.

There are a few counts of this clonotype. The J gene is TRBJ2-7, the V gene TRBV10-3, with D possibly matching TRBD1 (5 bases). Trimming removed 3 bases at V and 1 base at J, with 10 bases between. The CDR3 length is 14 residues. Germline CDR1 ENHRY, CDR2 SYGVKD. CDR3 in DNA: TGTGCCATCAGTGAAAAGGGGTTGTCCTACGAGCAGTACTTC. This gives the protein CAISEKGLSYEQYF.

J is TRBJ2-1 and V is TRBV11-2; 11 bases line up with TRBD2. The ends lost 1 base at V and 10 bases at J; junction bases unmatched: 3. Germline CDR1 and CDR2: SGHAT and FQNNGV. The CDR3 consists of 14 residues. The CDR3 DNA is TGTGCCAGCAGCTTAGCTAGCGGGGGGATCGAGCAGTTCTTC. Its protein product is CASSLASGGIEQFF. Using reference TRBV11-2 and TRBJ2-1 for the parts outside the CDR3, the full variable domain is EAGVAQSPRYKIIEKRQSVAFWCNPISGHATLYWYQQILGQGPKLLIQFQNNGVVDDSQLPKDRFSAERLKGVDSTLKIQPAKLEDSAVYLCASSLASGGIEQFFGPGTRLTVL.

V gene TRBV5-4 combines with J gene TRBJ2-5; TRBD2 matches 7 bases. V was clipped by 4 bases and J by 3 bases; unmatched bases: 9. Germline V gives CDR1 SGHNT, CDR2 YYREEE (reference sequence). The CDR3 extends over 15 amino acids. The CDR3 is CASSQVVGGKETQYF. The CDR3 DNA is TGTGCCAGCAGCCAGGTTGTCGGGGGGAAAGAGACCCAGTACTTC.

The chain combines TRBV11-2 with TRBJ2-1; D is undetermined. V was pared by 5 bases and J by 5 bases, with 10 bases between. The CDR3 has 13 amino acids. Germline V lookup: CDR1 SGHAT, CDR2 FQNNGV. The CDR3 DNA reads as TGTGCCAGCAGCAGGCTAACGAACAATGAGCAGTTCTTC. The encoded protein is CASSRLTNNEQFF. The full variable domain, completed using reference TRBV11-2 and TRBJ2-1, is EAGVAQSPRYKIIEKRQSVAFWCNPISGHATLYWYQQILGQGPKLLIQFQNNGVVDDSQLPKDRFSAERLKGVDSTLKIQPAKLEDSAVYLCASSRLTNNEQFFGPGTRLTVL.

This clonotype has just a few counts. The V gene is TRBV2, the J gene TRBJ2-1; 8 bases are shared with TRBD2. CDR3 size: 14 residues. The junction had 5 bases not matched to a gene; V was cut back by 4 bases and J by 6 bases. Per the germline V gene, CDR1 is SNHLY and CDR2 is FYNNEI. The CDR3 nucleotides are TGTGCCAGCAGTGTCGGCGGGAGGTTCAATGAGCAGTTCTTC. It is translated as CASSVGGRFNEQFF.

A few counts support this clonotype. The rearrangement joins TRBV12-3 or TRBV12-4 to TRBJ2-7, with no clear D. Trimming cost V 3 bases and J 0 bases, with 6 bases left between them. The CDR3 totals 13 residues. In nucleotides, the CDR3 is TGTGCCAGCAGTTTCAGCCACTCCTACGAGCAGTACTTC. This translates into CASSFSHSYEQYF.

This clonotype was counted between two and nine times. V usage is TRBV2 and J usage is TRBJ1-1; the match to TRBD1 covers 8 bases. V lost 6 bases to trimming and J lost 1 base; unmatched junction nucleotides: 7. This CDR3 is 15 amino acids long. Germline V CDR1 and CDR2: SNHLY, FYNNEI. For the CDR3, the DNA is TGTGCCAGCAGGGGACAGGTACTTACGAACACTGAAGCTTTCTTT. Its translation is CASRGQVLTNTEAFF.

This rearrangement joins TRBV20-1 to TRBJ1-6; 7 nucleotides align to TRBD1. Germline loops: CDR1 DFQATT, CDR2 SNEGSKA (reference sequence). The CDR3 is 15 residues long. V dropped 3 bases and J dropped 6; count of bases not matched to a gene: 8. The CDR3 region is CSARESGQTNSPLHF. The CDR3 DNA is TGCAGTGCTAGGGAGTCGGGACAGACTAATTCACCCCTCCACTTT.

The J gene is TRBJ2-1, the V gene TRBV7-9; D uncertain. Trimming removed 4 bases from V and 1 base from J, with 11 bases in between. The CDR3 is 15 amino acids. Germline V lookup: CDR1 SEHNR, CDR2 FQNEAQ (reference sequence). The CDR3 here is CASSSLTPSYNEQFF. CDR3 sequence (DNA): TGTGCCAGCAGCTCTTTGACTCCTTCCTACAATGAGCAGTTCTTC.

The J gene is TRBJ2-7, the V gene TRBV20-1, with 9 bases fitting TRBD2. Trimming cost V 1 base and J 5 bases; bases outside gene matches: 3. Germline CDR1 reads DFQATT; CDR2 reads SNEGSKA (reference sequence). CDR3 length: 13 amino acids. The DNA for the CDR3 is TGCAGTGCTAGAGGGCTAGCGGGGAACGAGCAGTACTTC. The encoded protein is CSARGLAGNEQYF.